This TCR beta chain comes out of a study of post-analysis software for immune sequencing data (dated by TCRdb to 2015 to 2017). Study-level background: Disease courses on record covered relapsing-remitting, secondary progressive and progressive-relapsing multiple sclerosis, though some patients had no subtype annotation. The patient repertoires were compared against 11 previously published healthy control repertoires obtained from donors aged 6 to 25 years. A subset of samples was prepared in parallel using single-end sample barcoding, then pooled and co-amplified after Illumina adapter ligation. General conclusions and limits of the study: Compared with controls, multiple sclerosis patients had significantly lower normalized Chao1 diversity, a finding suggesting substantial peripheral T-cell clonal expansion. The control group was slightly older than the multiple sclerosis patient group. Direct clustering with F measure revealed strong co-clustering of samples prepared in the same batch, which led to a batch-effect correction. Patients showed significantly higher frequencies than controls for roughly 5 TRBV segments, among them TRBV5-6, TRBV5-1 and TRBV20-1.

TCR beta repertoires were profiled from peripheral blood of more than ten young patients with multiple sclerosis to demonstrate the VDJtools post-analysis software. Multiple sclerosis patients were children and adolescents aged about 6 to 16 years. The library was obtained by PCR. Reads for this sample came from an Illumina HiSeq 2500. To reduce PCR and sequencing biases, unique molecular identifiers were incorporated into the TCR beta cDNA libraries. Roughly 0.5 million cDNA molecules were obtained per 1 to 10 million input T cells, so each molecule approximated one T cell. Patient libraries were prepared and sequenced with the same protocol used for the earlier healthy control dataset. Within a given batch, samples were prepared together, multiplexed and sequenced on the same HiSeq lane. As for how the authors treated the data: Raw barcoded reads were processed with MIGEC, discarding single-read molecular identifier groups before consensus assembly and CDR3 extraction. VDJtools was used for post-analysis of the clonotype tables, and diversity was normalized by down-sampling every dataset to the size of the smallest sample. In repertoire overlap clustering, CDR3 amino acid sequences, but not nucleotide sequences, were matched to correct batch-related cross-sample contamination. The public reads were reprocessed in TCRdb via fastp at Q25 and MiXCR, keeping in-frame beta chains. Here each entry gathers all rows of one CDR3 protein and keeps the most common genes and DNA. TCRdb assigned the V and J calls; the authors' analysis was not used. The sample table lists about 430,000 distinct CDR3 sequences, approximately 37% of them with a count of one. The top ten constitute around 8% of the sample.

Remarks on this clonotype: Its antigen is currently not known. No quality values exist for individual bases; no much larger clone is one base distant.

The CDR3 spans 15 residues, from the cysteine through the phenylalanine. Just the 45-base CDR3 DNA is kept, in frame starting at base 1. From the germline V gene, CDR1 is LGHNT and CDR2 is FRNRAP. From V the trimming removes 0 bases and from J it removes 5 bases, while the gene matches leave 1 base of the junction unaccounted for. The receptor was isolated from a girl aged 2-10 years with multiple sclerosis. The sequencing input was blood. Rearrangement joined TRBV12-5 to TRBJ2-1; a stretch of 10 junction bases matches TRBD1. For the CDR3, the sequence is CASGLVGTGDNEQFF. The DNA sequence is as follows: TGTGCTAGTGGTTTGGTAGGGACAGGGGACAATGAGCAGTTCTTC.